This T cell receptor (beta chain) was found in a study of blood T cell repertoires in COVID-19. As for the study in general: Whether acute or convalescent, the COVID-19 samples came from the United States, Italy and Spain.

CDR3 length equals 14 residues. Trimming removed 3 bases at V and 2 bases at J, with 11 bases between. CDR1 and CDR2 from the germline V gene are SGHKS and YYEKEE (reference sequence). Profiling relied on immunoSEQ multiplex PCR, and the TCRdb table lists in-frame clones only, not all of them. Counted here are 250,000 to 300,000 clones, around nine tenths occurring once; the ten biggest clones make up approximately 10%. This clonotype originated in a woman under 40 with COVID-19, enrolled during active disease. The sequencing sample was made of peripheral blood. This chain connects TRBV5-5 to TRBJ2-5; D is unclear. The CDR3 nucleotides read TGTGCCAGCAGCTCCTACAGAGAACAAGAGACCCAGTACTTC. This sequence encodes CASSSYREQETQYF.